This T cell receptor (beta chain) derives from a study of beta chain features in type 1 diabetes. Study-level results: Insertions at VDJ junctions were less frequent in type 1 diabetes patients. These patients also deleted more nucleotides at the same junctions. An over-representation of cells with high TCR expression could result from cDNA sequencing.

About this clone itself: Its specificity is not known.

The whole isolated RNA underwent reverse transcription, so sequencing captured expressed TCRB transcripts. The data were produced by immunoSEQ multiplex PCR, yet TCRdb's version contains in-frame clones alone and is incomplete. This table holds 150,000 to 190,000 clones, 8.1% found once. This CDR3 has 13 amino acids. Germline CDR1 reads SNHLY; CDR2 reads FYNNEI. V gave up 6 bases and J gave up 3 bases, with 12 bases separating them. Heparinised blood was drawn once per donor, averaging around 120 mL. Sorting that relied on CD45RO/CCR7/CD25/CD127/CD95/CD27 yielded CD4+ naive, central memory, regulatory and stem cell-like memory cells.

J is TRBJ2-7 and V is TRBV2; perhaps TRBD2 as D (6 bases). Specimen: central memory CD4+ T cells from blood. The sequence was obtained from a man between 18 and 35 years old in good health. As DNA, the CDR3 is TGTGCCAGCAGCTGGGTGGGAGGCTACGAGCAGTACTTC. Its translation is CASSWVGGYEQYF.